This T cell receptor beta chain was sequenced for a study of early T cells in non-severe SARS-CoV-2 infection. With 2 bases removed from V and 4 bases from J, the gap between germline ends came to 8 bases. The CDR3 length is 13 residues. The germline V gene encodes CDR1 SGHTA and CDR2 FQGNSA. In TCRdb, the 5' RACE reads were re-called with MiXCR into one record per CDR3 protein. The sample consists of about 52,000 distinct CDR3 sequences, 11% of them appearing once. This clonotype was detected ten times or more. The gene calls are TRBV7-2 and TRBJ1-1; a possible D gene is TRBD1 (6 bases). The source of this sequence is an adult who was a healthcare worker with PCR-confirmed SARS-CoV-2 infection or an uninfected control (not recorded which). The material sequenced was whole blood. DNA of the CDR3: TGTGCCAGCAGCTTAAACAGGGCCACTGAAGCTTTCTTT. It encodes CASSLNRATEAFF.